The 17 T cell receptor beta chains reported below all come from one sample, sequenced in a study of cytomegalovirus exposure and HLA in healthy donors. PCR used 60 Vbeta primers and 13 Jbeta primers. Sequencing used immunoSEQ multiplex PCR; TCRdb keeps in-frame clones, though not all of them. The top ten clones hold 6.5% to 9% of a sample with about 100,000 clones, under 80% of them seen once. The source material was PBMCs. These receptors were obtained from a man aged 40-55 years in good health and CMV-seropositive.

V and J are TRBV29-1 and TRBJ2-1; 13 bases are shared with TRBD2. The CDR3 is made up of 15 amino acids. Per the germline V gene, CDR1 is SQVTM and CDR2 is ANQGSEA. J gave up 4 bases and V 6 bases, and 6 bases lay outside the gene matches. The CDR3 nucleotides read TGCAGCGTGAGACCGGGACTAGCGGGGTACAATGAGCAGTTCTTC. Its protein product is CSVRPGLAGYNEQFF.

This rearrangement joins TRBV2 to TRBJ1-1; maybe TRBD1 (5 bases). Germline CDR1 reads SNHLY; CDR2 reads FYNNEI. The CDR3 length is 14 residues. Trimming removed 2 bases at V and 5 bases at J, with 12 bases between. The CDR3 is CASSERGRGTEAFF. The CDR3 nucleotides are TGTGCCAGCAGTGAACGAGGCCGGGGGACTGAAGCTTTCTTT.

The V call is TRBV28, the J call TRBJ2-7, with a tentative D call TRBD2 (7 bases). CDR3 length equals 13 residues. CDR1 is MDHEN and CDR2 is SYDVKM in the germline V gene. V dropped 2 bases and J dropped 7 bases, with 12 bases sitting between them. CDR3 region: CASSLGGAGEQYF. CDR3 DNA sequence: TGTGCCAGCAGTTTAGGGGGGGCGGGAGAGCAGTACTTC. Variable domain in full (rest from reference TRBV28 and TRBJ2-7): DVKVTQSSRYLVKRTGEKVFLECVQDMDHENMFWYRQDPGLGLRLIYFSYDVKMKEKGDIPEGYSVSREKKERFSLILESASTNQTSMYLCASSLGGAGEQYFGPGTRLTVT.

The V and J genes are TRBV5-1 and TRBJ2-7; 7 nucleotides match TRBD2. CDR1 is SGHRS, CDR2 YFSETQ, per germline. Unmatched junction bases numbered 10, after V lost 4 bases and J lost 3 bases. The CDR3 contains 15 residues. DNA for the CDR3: TGCGCCAGCAGCATGATAGCGGGCAATATCTACGAGCAGTACTTC. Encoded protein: CASSMIAGNIYEQYF.

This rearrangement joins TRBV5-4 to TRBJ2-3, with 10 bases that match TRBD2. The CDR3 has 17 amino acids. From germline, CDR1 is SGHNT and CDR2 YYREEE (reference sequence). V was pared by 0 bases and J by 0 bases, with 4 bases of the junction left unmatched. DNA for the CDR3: TGTGCCAGCAGCTTGGGAGCGGGGGGGGCTAGCACAGATACGCAGTATTTT. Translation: CASSLGAGGASTDTQYF.

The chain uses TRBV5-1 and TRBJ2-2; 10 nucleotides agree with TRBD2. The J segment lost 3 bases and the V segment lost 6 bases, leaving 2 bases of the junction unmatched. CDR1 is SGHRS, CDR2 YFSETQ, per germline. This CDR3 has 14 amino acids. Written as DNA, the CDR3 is TGCGCCAGCACCGGACTAGCGGACACCGGGGAGCTGTTTTTT. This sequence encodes CASTGLADTGELFF.

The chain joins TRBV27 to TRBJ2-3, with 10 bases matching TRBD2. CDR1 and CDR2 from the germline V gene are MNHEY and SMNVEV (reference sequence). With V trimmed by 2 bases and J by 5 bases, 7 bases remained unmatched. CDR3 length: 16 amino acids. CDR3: CASSLAWASGRDTQYF. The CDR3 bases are TGTGCCAGCAGTTTAGCCTGGGCTAGCGGGAGAGATACGCAGTATTTT.

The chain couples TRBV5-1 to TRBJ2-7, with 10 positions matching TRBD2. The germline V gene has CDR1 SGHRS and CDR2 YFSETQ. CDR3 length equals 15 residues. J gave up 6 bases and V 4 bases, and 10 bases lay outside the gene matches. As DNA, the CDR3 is TGCGCCAGCAGCCCCGGGGCTAGCGGGAGTGTCGAGCAGTACTTC. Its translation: CASSPGASGSVEQYF.

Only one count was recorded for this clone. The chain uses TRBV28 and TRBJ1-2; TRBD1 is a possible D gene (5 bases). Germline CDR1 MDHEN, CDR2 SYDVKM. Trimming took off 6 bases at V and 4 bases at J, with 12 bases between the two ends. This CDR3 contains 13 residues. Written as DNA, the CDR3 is TGTGCCAGCAGCTTCCCCCAGGGCTATGGCTACACCTTC. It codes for CASSFPQGYGYTF.

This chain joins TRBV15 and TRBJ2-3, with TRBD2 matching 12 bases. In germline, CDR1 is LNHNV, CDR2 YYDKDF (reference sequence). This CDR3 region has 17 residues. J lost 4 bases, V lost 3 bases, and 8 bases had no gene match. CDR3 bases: TGTGCCACCAGCAGGCGGCGACTAGCGGGAGCAGCAGATACGCAGTATTTT. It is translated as CATSRRRLAGAADTQYF.

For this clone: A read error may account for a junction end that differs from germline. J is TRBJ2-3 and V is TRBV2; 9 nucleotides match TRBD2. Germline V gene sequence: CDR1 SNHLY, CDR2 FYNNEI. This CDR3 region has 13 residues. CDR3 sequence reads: CASSVPSGVGAVF. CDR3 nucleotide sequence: TGTGCCAGCAGTGTCCCTAGCGGGGTAGGCGCAGTATTT.

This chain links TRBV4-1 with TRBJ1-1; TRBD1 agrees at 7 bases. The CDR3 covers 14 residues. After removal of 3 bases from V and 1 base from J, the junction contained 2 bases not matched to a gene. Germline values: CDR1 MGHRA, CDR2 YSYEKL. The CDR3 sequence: CASSQGQPNTEAFF. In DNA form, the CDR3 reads TGCGCCAGCAGCCAGGGACAGCCGAACACTGAAGCTTTCTTT.

The CDR3 nucleotides read TGTGCCAGCAGCGTAAGCGGGACCCTCGGCGAGCAGTACTTC. It yields the protein CASSVSGTLGEQYF. The chain couples TRBV9 to TRBJ2-7; TRBD2 agrees at 7 bases. The V gene end was trimmed by 1 base and the J gene end by 6 bases; junction bases not matched to a gene: 7. The CDR3 length is 14 residues. Germline-derived CDR1 and CDR2 are SGDLS and YYNGEE.

The CDR3 sequence is CASSSPLISGRETQYF. The CDR3 DNA is TGTGCCAGCAGCTCACCACTCATTAGCGGGAGGGAGACCCAGTACTTC. The V call is TRBV7-9, the J call TRBJ2-5, with 10 positions matching TRBD2. The J segment lost 5 bases and the V segment lost 4 bases, leaving 10 bases of the junction unmatched. Per germline, CDR1 SEHNR and CDR2 FQNEAQ (reference sequence). This CDR3 has 16 amino acids.

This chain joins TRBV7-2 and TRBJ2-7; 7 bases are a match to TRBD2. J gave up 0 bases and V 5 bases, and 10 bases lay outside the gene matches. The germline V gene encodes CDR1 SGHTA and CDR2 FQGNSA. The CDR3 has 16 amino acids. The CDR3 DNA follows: TGTGCCAGCAGCGCCCAGCCTCTAGCGGTCTCCTACGAGCAGTACTTC. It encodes CASSAQPLAVSYEQYF.

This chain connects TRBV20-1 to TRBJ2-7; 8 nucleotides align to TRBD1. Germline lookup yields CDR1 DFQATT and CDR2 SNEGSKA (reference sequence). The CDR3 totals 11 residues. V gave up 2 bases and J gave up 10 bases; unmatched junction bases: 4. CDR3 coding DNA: TGCAGTGCTAGACCGGGACAGGATCAGTACTTC. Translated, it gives CSARPGQDQYF.

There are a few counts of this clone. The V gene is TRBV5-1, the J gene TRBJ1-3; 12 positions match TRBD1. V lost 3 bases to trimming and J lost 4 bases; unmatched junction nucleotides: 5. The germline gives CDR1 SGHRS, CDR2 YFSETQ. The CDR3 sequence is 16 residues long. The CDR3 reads CASSSGQGAEGNTIYF. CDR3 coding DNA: TGCGCCAGCAGCTCGGGACAGGGGGCTGAGGGAAACACCATATATTTT. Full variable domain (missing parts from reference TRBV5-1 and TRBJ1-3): KAGVTQTPRYLIKTRGQQVTLSCSPISGHRSVSWYQQTPGQGLQFLFEYFSETQRNKGNFPGRFSGRQFSNSRSEMNVSTLELGDSALYLCASSSGQGAEGNTIYFGEGSWLTVV.